Each of the 2 T cell receptor beta chains below was sequenced from the same sample in a study of PD-1 blockade in classical Hodgkin lymphoma. Every patient was affected by relapse after autologous stem cell transplantation, while exposure to brentuximab vedotin was not uniform. Repertoires were generated with immunoSEQ multiplex PCR, while TCRdb's copy carries only in-frame clones and drops some. The sample carries around 25,000 clones, 60% to 80% recorded once. This sample comprised peripheral blood mononuclear cells (PBMCs), obtained at baseline. Receptors originate from a human donor with classical Hodgkin lymphoma.

The V call is TRBV5-4, the J call TRBJ2-2; D not resolved. Germline CDR1 and CDR2: SGHNT and YYREEE (reference sequence). The CDR3 runs to 16 residues. Trimming removed 1 base from V and 6 bases from J, with 16 bases in between. CDR3 region: CASSLFSLGMAGELFF. In nucleotides, the CDR3 is TGTGCCAGCAGCTTGTTTTCACTGGGGATGGCCGGGGAGCTGTTTTTT.

J is TRBJ1-3 and V is TRBV10-3; 7 bases map to TRBD1. CDR1 ENHRY and CDR2 SYGVKD come from the germline V gene. CDR3 size: 15 residues. The junction had 10 bases not matched to a gene; V was cut back by 3 bases and J by 8 bases. The CDR3 DNA reads as TGTGCCATCAGTGATACCGGGACAGTCTTGGACACCATATATTTT. Translation: CAISDTGTVLDTIYF.